What follows are 27 T cell receptor beta chains derived from one specimen sequenced in a study of regulatory T cells in long-lasting Graves disease. The time point was: newly diagnosed GD, antithyroid drugs for less than 3 months. Construction of the TCR library relied on RNA isolated from PBMCs. For TCR beta, libraries came from iRepertoire HTBI primers and Arm-PCR of CDR3 regions. TCRdb re-analysed the multiplex PCR reads in MiXCR, keeping a single row per CDR3 protein. The sample yields roughly 560,000 distinct CDR3 sequences, around 12% seen once. In addition, the sample was reused for a study of T cells in Graves' hyperthyroidism and ophthalmopathy.

The input for sequencing was peripheral blood mononuclear cells (PBMCs), taken at new diagnosis, from a patient treated with antithyroid drugs. The receptors originated from a woman in her twenties or thirties with Graves disease.

This clonotype has a count of ten or more. The chain links TRBV14 to TRBJ2-7; TRBD2 matches 8 bases. The CDR3 extends over 14 amino acids. Germline loops: CDR1 SGHDN, CDR2 FVKESK. J lost 0 bases, V lost 5 bases, and 3 bases had no gene match. CDR3 amino acids: CASSSLAASYEQYF. The CDR3 DNA follows: TGTGCCAGCAGCTCACTAGCGGCCTCCTACGAGCAGTACTTC.

The V gene is TRBV28, the J gene TRBJ1-1, with a weak D call TRBD1 (6 bases). Trimming stripped 2 bases from V and 9 bases from J, with 13 bases between. From germline, CDR1 is MDHEN and CDR2 SYDVKM. The CDR3 totals 13 residues. The CDR3 nucleotides read TGTGCCAGCAGTTTAAACGGGGGCGCAAAAGCTTTCTTT. Amino acids: CASSLNGGAKAFF.

This clonotype was seen more than once but under ten times. This rearrangement joins TRBV7-2 to TRBJ2-3, with D unresolved. V shed 7 bases and J shed 2 bases, with 16 bases lying between them. The germline gives CDR1 SGHTA, CDR2 FQGNSA. CDR3 size: 15 residues. The CDR3 reads CASTLTRISTDTQYF. The CDR3 DNA reads TGTGCCAGCACCCTTACTCGAATATCCACAGATACGCAGTATTTT.

The sample holds many counts of this clonotype. The chain employs TRBV28 and TRBJ1-2, with 8 bases fitting TRBD1. Losses at the gene ends were 7 bases for V and 7 bases for J; bases not matched to a gene: 11. CDR1 and CDR2 from the germline V gene are MDHEN and SYDVKM. This CDR3 comprises 14 residues. The CDR3 loop is CASTSNRGMSGYTF. For the CDR3, the DNA is TGTGCCAGCACTTCAAACAGGGGGATGTCTGGCTACACCTTC.

Ten or more counts support this clonotype. This chain connects TRBV2 to TRBJ1-2, with 7 bases that match TRBD1. There are 14 residues in the CDR3. CDR1 SNHLY and CDR2 FYNNEI come from the germline V gene. V lost 6 bases and J lost 2; bases outside the gene matches: 6. This chain's CDR3 is CASSYRGLNYGYTF. The CDR3 DNA reads as TGTGCCAGCAGCTACAGGGGTCTAAACTATGGCTACACCTTC.

This clonotype was seen at least ten times. The chain recombines TRBV7-2 with TRBJ2-7, with TRBD1 as a possible D gene (6 bases). Germline-derived CDR1 and CDR2 are SGHTA and FQGNSA. The CDR3 runs 15 residues. V lost 1 base and J 3 bases, leaving 13 bases between the germline ends. CDR3: CASSLGRDKNYEQYF. The CDR3 nucleotides read TGTGCCAGCAGCTTAGGCCGGGACAAGAACTACGAGCAGTACTTC.

Many counts were recorded for this clonotype. V is TRBV6-2 or TRBV6-3 and J is TRBJ2-5, with D possibly TRBD2 on 5 matching bases. The germline V and J ends were trimmed by 6 bases and 5 bases, with 16 bases remaining between them. Germline CDR1 is MNHEY and CDR2 is SVGEGT. The CDR3 has 14 amino acids. The CDR3 loop is CASSLSGPGETQYF. The CDR3 nucleotides are TGTGCCAGCAGCCTAAGTGGACCGGGGGAGACCCAGTACTTC.

The chain uses TRBV7-9 and TRBJ1-1, with 7 bases identical to TRBD1. The CDR3 has 13 residues. V shed 5 bases, J shed 10 bases, and the junction held 10 bases outside the gene matches. Germline CDR1 reads SEHNR; CDR2 reads FQNEAQ (reference sequence). CDR3 DNA sequence: TGTGCCAGCAGCCCTGGGACAGTTGGAGGAGCTTTCTTT. This encodes CASSPGTVGGAFF.

This clonotype was found many times. For the CDR3, the DNA is TGTGCCAGCAGCGAAACCCGGGGACAGCGGAATTCACCCCTCCACTTT. It codes for CASSETRGQRNSPLHF. This chain connects TRBV7-9 to TRBJ1-6, with TRBD1 matching 7 bases. This CDR3 spans 16 amino acids. The germline CDR1 and CDR2 sequences are SEHNR and FQNEAQ (reference sequence). Trimming took 5 bases from V and 7 from J; bases not matched to a gene: 11.

This clonotype was counted at least ten times. The rearrangement joins TRBV7-9 to TRBJ2-1; TRBD1 might be the D (7 bases). The CDR3 covers 16 residues. CDR1 is SEHNR, CDR2 FQNEAQ, per germline (reference sequence). The ends were cut back, 1 base at V and 5 bases at J, with 15 bases in the middle. Here the CDR3 DNA reads TGTGCCAGCAGCTTAGGGCCGGGGGACAGCCACAATGAGCAGTTCTTC. It encodes CASSLGPGDSHNEQFF.

At least ten counts were recorded for this clonotype. The CDR3 DNA reads as TGTGCCAGCAGCTTGGTCGGGGCAGAAGAGACCCAGTACTTC. It specifies CASSLVGAEETQYF. The chain links TRBV5-5 to TRBJ2-5; D may be TRBD1 or TRBD2 (5 bases each). Germline V CDR1 and CDR2: SGHKS, YYEKEE (reference sequence). CDR3 length: 14 amino acids. Trimming took 0 bases from V and 3 from J, leaving 9 bases between them.

The chain has TRBV28 and TRBJ2-7; 7 bases match TRBD2. Germline CDR1 MDHEN, CDR2 SYDVKM. The V segment lost 3 bases and the J segment 2 bases; nucleotides outside the gene matches: 4. The CDR3 extends over 14 amino acids. The CDR3 here is CASSFGGVTYEQYF. CDR3 in DNA: TGTGCCAGCAGTTTTGGGGGGGTCACCTACGAGCAGTACTTC. Using reference TRBV28 and TRBJ2-7 for the parts outside the CDR3, the full variable domain is DVKVTQSSRYLVKRTGEKVFLECVQDMDHENMFWYRQDPGLGLRLIYFSYDVKMKEKGDIPEGYSVSREKKERFSLILESASTNQTSMYLCASSFGGVTYEQYFGPGTRLTVT.

Many counts were recorded for this clonotype. The rearrangement links TRBV7-8 to TRBJ2-3; 9 nucleotides agree with TRBD2. Germline CDR1 and CDR2: SGHVS and FQNEAQ. The V segment lost 4 bases and the J segment 3 bases; nucleotides outside the gene matches: 8. CDR3 size: 16 residues. In DNA form, the CDR3 reads TGTGCCAGCAGCTGGGATAGCGGGAGAGTAACAGATACGCAGTATTTT. As protein: CASSWDSGRVTDTQYF.

This chain links TRBV11-2 with TRBJ2-5; unclear D gene. The germline CDR1 and CDR2 sequences are SGHAT and FQNNGV. V shed 8 bases and J shed 1 base, with 11 bases lying between them. The CDR3 length is 13 residues. CDR3 amino acids: CASGVGSQETQYF. CDR3 nucleotide sequence: TGTGCCAGCGGAGTCGGCTCCCAAGAGACCCAGTACTTC.

The J gene is TRBJ1-3, the V gene TRBV6-5; D is unresolved. Germline loops: CDR1 MNHEY, CDR2 SVGAGI. The CDR3 covers 15 residues. V lost 0 bases to trimming and J lost 3 bases, with 9 bases between them. In DNA, the CDR3 is TGTGCCAGCAGTTACTCGGACCAAAATGGAAACACCATATATTTT. Amino acids: CASSYSDQNGNTIYF.

This clonotype was observed many times. The J gene is TRBJ2-3, the V gene TRBV19; D ambiguous. The CDR3 extends over 12 amino acids. Trimming shortened V by 9 bases and J by 4 bases, and 11 bases separated the two germline ends. Per germline, CDR1 LNHDA and CDR2 SQIVND (reference sequence). The CDR3 here is CASSYSPDTQYF. The CDR3 DNA is TGTGCCAGCAGTTACTCTCCAGATACGCAGTATTTT.

In nucleotides, the CDR3 is TGTGCCAGCAGTGTCCTTAGCGGGAGATCCTCCTACGAGCAGTACTTC. Its protein is CASSVLSGRSSYEQYF. This chain connects TRBV2 to TRBJ2-7, with TRBD2 matching 9 bases. J was trimmed by 0 bases and V by 4 bases; bases with no gene match: 7. This CDR3 is 16 amino acids long. The germline CDR1 and CDR2 sequences are SNHLY and FYNNEI.

This clonotype was counted many times. V and J are TRBV6-2 or TRBV6-3 and TRBJ2-7, with 7 nucleotides matching TRBD1. The germline V gene encodes CDR1 MNHEY and CDR2 SVGEGT. With V trimmed by 7 bases and J by 2 bases, 14 bases remained unmatched. The CDR3 totals 16 residues. The CDR3 spells CASTPNRGDSPYEQYF. CDR3 in DNA: TGTGCCAGCACTCCCAATCGTGGGGACAGCCCCTACGAGCAGTACTTC.

This clonotype was seen ten or more times. V and J are TRBV24-1 and TRBJ2-7, with D unresolved. V was clipped by 3 bases and J by 0 bases, with 14 bases between them. The CDR3 spans 16 residues. CDR1 is KGHDR, CDR2 SFDVKD, per germline. CDR3: CATSDHLWTVSYEQYF. CDR3 DNA: TGTGCCACCAGTGATCACCTCTGGACGGTCTCCTACGAGCAGTACTTC.

This clonotype was detected ten times or more. V and J are TRBV19 and TRBJ1-5; 7 positions match TRBD1. CDR1 is LNHDA and CDR2 is SQIVND in the germline V gene (reference sequence). This CDR3 is 16 amino acids long. The V and J ends lost 5 bases and 1 base, in that order; junction bases with no gene match: 8. CDR3 in DNA: TGTGCCAGTAGTCTAGCAGGGGGGATGAGCAATCAGCCCCAGCATTTT. Its protein product is CASSLAGGMSNQPQHF.

This clonotype was observed a few times. This sequence joins TRBV20-1 and TRBJ1-1; D not resolved. The CDR3 sequence is 14 residues long. The germline CDR1 and CDR2 sequences are DFQATT and SNEGSKA (reference sequence). The V end lost 2 bases, the J end lost 6 bases, and 16 bases lay between the germline ends. CDR3 nucleotide sequence: TGCAGTGCTAGATTGGGTCTTGAAAGGGCTGAAGCTTTCTTT. Protein product: CSARLGLERAEAFF.

The table lists this clonotype with many counts. In DNA form, the CDR3 reads TGCGCCAGCAGCTTGCAGGATAATTATAATTCACCCCTCCACTTT. Translation gives CASSLQDNYNSPLHF. This chain connects TRBV5-1 to TRBJ1-6; no definite D call. Germline values: CDR1 SGHRS, CDR2 YFSETQ. The CDR3 loop spans 15 amino acids. Trimming left V 1 base short and J 4 bases short, with 9 bases between.

This clonotype appeared many times. The genes are TRBV7-9 and TRBJ1-1, with D unclear. CDR3 size: 13 residues. Between the trimmed V and J ends, which lost 3 bases and 1 base, there was a span of 6 bases. The germline V gene has CDR1 SEHNR and CDR2 FQNEAQ (reference sequence). CDR3 region: CASSFRQNTEAFF. Written as DNA, the CDR3 is TGTGCCAGCAGCTTCCGACAGAACACTGAAGCTTTCTTT.

This clonotype was seen ten or more times. The chain recombines TRBV6-1 with TRBJ2-5, with D maybe TRBD2 (5 bases). The V end was cut by 5 bases, the J end by 2 bases, with 12 bases between. Germline V lookup: CDR1 MNHNS, CDR2 SASEGT. The CDR3 covers 14 residues. This chain's CDR3 is CASSQTRVQETQYF. CDR3 bases: TGTGCCAGCAGTCAGACGAGGGTTCAAGAGACCCAGTACTTC.

The chain has TRBV6-2 or TRBV6-3 and TRBJ2-3; D gene uncertain. In germline, CDR1 is MNHEY, CDR2 SVGEGT. CDR3 length equals 13 residues. Trimming took 5 bases from V and 1 from J, leaving 7 bases between them. The CDR3 protein is CASSAGRTDTQYF. The CDR3 coding sequence is TGTGCCAGCAGTGCAGGACGCACAGATACGCAGTATTTT.

Of note for this clonotype: One end of the junction fails to match germline, which may point to a read error. This chain joins TRBV27 and TRBJ2-5; 11 bases map to TRBD2. The CDR3 has 18 residues. In germline, CDR1 is MNHEY, CDR2 SMNVEV (reference sequence). This CDR3 is CASSSYGRIAGGPETLYF. CDR3 DNA sequence: TGTGCCAGCAGTTCATACGGAAGAATAGCGGGAGGGCCGGAGACCCTGTACTTC.

The sample holds many counts of this clonotype. This rearrangement joins TRBV6-1 to TRBJ1-1, with TRBD1 matching over 11 bases. CDR3 length: 14 amino acids. The junction had 4 bases not matched to a gene; V was cut back by 6 bases and J by 4 bases. Germline CDR1 MNHNS, CDR2 SASEGT. This CDR3 reads CASRGTGGSTEAFF. The CDR3 nucleotides read TGTGCCAGCAGGGGGACAGGGGGAAGCACTGAAGCTTTCTTT.